The next 15 T cell receptor beta chains were all read from a single sample in a study of OX40 agonist ivuxolimab in advanced cancers. Clones were read by immunoSEQ multiplex PCR, and TCRdb kept only the in-frame ones, dropping some. The sample includes roughly 56,000 clones, about 82% of them seen just once. The sequences come from CD4+ or CD8+ T cells sorted from blood, collected in a trial of the OX40 agonist ivuxolimab. The source of these receptors is an adult with an advanced solid tumor such as melanoma, head and neck, liver or kidney cancer.

The chain carries TRBV5-1 and TRBJ2-1, with 7 bases aligning to TRBD1. This CDR3 contains 14 residues. Germline V lookup: CDR1 SGHRS, CDR2 YFSETQ. After removal of 4 bases from V and 5 bases from J, the junction contained 6 bases not matched to a gene. The CDR3 DNA reads TGCGCCAGCAGCCCGGGACAGTATGACAATGAGCAGTTCTTC. Its translation: CASSPGQYDNEQFF.

The CDR3 protein is CASSQETPGIEETQYF. The CDR3 coding sequence is TGTGCCAGCAGCCAAGAAACCCCAGGGATTGAAGAGACCCAGTACTTC. J is TRBJ2-5 and V is TRBV14; tentatively, D is TRBD1 (5 bases). The germline V gene has CDR1 SGHDN and CDR2 FVKESK. The V gene lost 0 bases and the J gene lost 3 bases, with 14 bases spanning the gap. This CDR3 is 16 amino acids long.

V and J are TRBV11-3 and TRBJ1-3; maybe TRBD1 (5 bases). Germline loops: CDR1 SGHNT, CDR2 YENEEA. The CDR3 contains 16 residues. V lost 8 bases, J lost 0 bases, and 17 bases lay in between. The CDR3 DNA follows: TGTGCCAGCTCCCTGGGGCATCTCACCTCTGGAAACACCATATATTTT. Encoded protein: CASSLGHLTSGNTIYF.

This clone was recorded only once. The rearrangement joins TRBV10-3 to TRBJ1-1, with 10 bases fitting TRBD1. CDR1 ENHRY and CDR2 SYGVKD come from the germline V gene. The V and J ends lost 7 bases and 4 bases, in that order; junction bases with no gene match: 9. This CDR3 is built from 15 residues. CDR3 bases: TGTGCCATCACGAAAACCGGGACAGGGGTCACTGAAGCTTTCTTT. Residues: CAITKTGTGVTEAFF.

The genes are TRBV19 and TRBJ2-5; 8 nucleotides match TRBD1. Gene TRBJ2-7 matches the end of the DNA better, so the J call may be wrong. This CDR3 is built from 15 residues. Germline V lookup: CDR1 LNHDA, CDR2 SQIVND (reference sequence). The CDR3 spells CASSPLDRDSNEQYF. The CDR3 DNA reads TGTGCCAGTAGTCCTTTGGACAGGGATAGTAACGAGCAGTACTTC.

The chain uses TRBV5-1 and TRBJ1-1; the match to TRBD1 covers 9 bases. Germline CDR1 SGHRS, CDR2 YFSETQ. V gave up 3 bases and J gave up 8 bases; unmatched junction bases: 11. The CDR3 has 15 residues. CDR3 coding DNA: TGCGCCAGCAGCTCTTCCGGGACAGGGTTAGGGGAAGCTTTCTTT. Its protein product is CASSSSGTGLGEAFF.

The V gene is TRBV29-1, the J gene TRBJ1-1; no reliable D call. The CDR3 runs 14 residues. Germline V lookup: CDR1 SQVTM, CDR2 ANQGSEA. V was shortened by 4 bases and J by 0 bases, with 12 bases between the two germline ends. Here the CDR3 DNA reads TGCAGCGTTGGATTGACTCTCATGAACACTGAAGCTTTCTTT. Its translation: CSVGLTLMNTEAFF.

The chain uses TRBV5-1 and TRBJ2-3; 7 bases are shared with TRBD2. Trimming cost V 0 bases and J 2 bases; bases outside gene matches: 6. Germline V gives CDR1 SGHRS, CDR2 YFSETQ. The CDR3 covers 16 residues. The DNA for the CDR3 is TGCGCCAGCAGCTTGGATGGCGGGGGATTCACAGATACGCAGTATTTT. As protein: CASSLDGGGFTDTQYF.

The V and J genes are TRBV19 and TRBJ1-4; possible D gene TRBD1, 5 bases. The CDR3 runs 15 residues. Trimming took 1 base from V and 7 from J, leaving 13 bases between them. CDR1 and CDR2 from the germline V gene are LNHDA and SQIVND (reference sequence). For the CDR3, the DNA is TGTGCCAGTAGTATAGGTCCGGGGCGCGGTGAAAAACTGTTTTTT. This gives the protein CASSIGPGRGEKLFF.

This rearrangement joins TRBV7-8 to TRBJ2-1; 13 bases are a match to TRBD2. The germline gives CDR1 SGHVS, CDR2 FQNEAQ. J lost 5 bases, V lost 1 base, and 5 bases had no gene match. The CDR3 contains 17 residues. CDR3 region: CASSLGLTSGGDNEQFF. In nucleotides, the CDR3 is TGTGCCAGCAGCTTAGGACTTACTAGCGGGGGGGACAATGAGCAGTTCTTC.

This chain joins TRBV5-4 and TRBJ2-1; no clear D. Trimming removed 4 bases from V and 4 bases from J, with 12 bases in between. The CDR3 has 14 residues. Germline V gene lookup returns CDR1 SGHNT and CDR2 YYREEE (reference sequence). The chain's CDR3 is CASSPDLAYNEQFF. In DNA form, the CDR3 reads TGTGCCAGCAGCCCTGACCTGGCATACAATGAGCAGTTCTTC. Looking up the rest from reference TRBV5-4 and TRBJ2-1 gives the full variable domain: ETGVTQSPTHLIKTRGQQVTLRCSSQSGHNTVSWYQQALGQGPQFIFQYYREEENGRGNFPPRFSGLQFPNYSSELNVNALELDDSALYLCASSPDLAYNEQFFGPGTRLTVL.

The chain has TRBV27 and TRBJ2-3; a possible D gene is TRBD2 (5 bases). V was shortened by 6 bases and J by 1 base, with 20 bases between the two germline ends. The CDR3 spans 17 residues. Germline-derived CDR1 and CDR2 are MNHEY and SMNVEV (reference sequence). The CDR3 sequence: CASSQTSGREGTDTQYF. In nucleotides, the CDR3 is TGTGCCAGCAGCCAGACCTCGGGCCGGGAAGGCACAGATACGCAGTATTTT.

The J gene is TRBJ2-7, the V gene TRBV5-8; perhaps D is TRBD1 or TRBD2 (5 bases each). The CDR3 extends over 14 amino acids. V lost 1 base and J 0 bases, leaving 8 bases between the germline ends. Germline-derived CDR1 and CDR2 are SGHTS and YDEGEE. The CDR3 coding sequence is TGTGCCAGCAGCTTGCCAGGGAGCTCCTACGAGCAGTACTTC. Its translation is CASSLPGSSYEQYF. Full variable domain (remainder filled in from reference TRBV5-8 and TRBJ2-7): EAGVTQSPTHLIKTRGQQATLRCSPISGHTSVYWYQQALGLGLQFLLWYDEGEERNRGNFPPRFSGRQFPNYSSELNVNALELEDSALYLCASSLPGSSYEQYFGPGTRLTVT.

This clone has only a few counts. The chain employs TRBV28 and TRBJ1-6; no clear D. Germline values: CDR1 MDHEN, CDR2 SYDVKM. V was pared by 5 bases and J by 2 bases, with 4 bases between. This CDR3 is built from 13 residues. The DNA of the CDR3 is TGTGCCAGCAGTGGGACCTATAATTCACCCCTCCACTTT. Translation gives CASSGTYNSPLHF.

This clone showed up just once. The chain links TRBV7-8 to TRBJ2-5; D is uncertain. Per germline, CDR1 SGHVS and CDR2 FQNEAQ. The CDR3 runs to 13 residues. V was cut by 5 bases and J by 7 bases, with 14 bases left in between. The CDR3 here is CASSAGPKGTQYF. CDR3 nucleotide sequence: TGTGCCAGCAGCGCCGGGCCCAAGGGGACCCAGTACTTC. The full variable domain, rest sourced from reference TRBV7-8 and TRBJ2-5, is GAGVSQSPRYKVAKRGQDVALRCDPISGHVSLFWYQQALGQGPEFLTYFQNEAQLDKSGLPSDRFFAERPEGSVSTLKIQRTQQEDSAVYLCASSAGPKGTQYFGPGTRLLVL.